This TCR beta chain was recorded in a study of blood T cell repertoires in COVID-19. V lost 4 bases and J lost 0; bases outside the gene matches: 5. The CDR3 spans 15 residues. Germline lookup yields CDR1 SGHAT and CDR2 FQDESV (reference sequence). Sequencing was performed with immunoSEQ multiplex PCR; in TCRdb, only in-frame clones are kept and a portion is missing. Among just over 300,000 clones listed, 75% to 90% were seen once. This receptor was taken from a middle-aged woman who had recovered from COVID-19. This chain links TRBV11-1 with TRBJ1-1; TRBD1 matches 7 bases. Material: PBMCs or T cells enriched from blood (not recorded which). This chain's CDR3 is CASSSGQAMNTEAFF. CDR3 DNA: TGTGCCAGCAGCTCAGGACAGGCGATGAACACTGAAGCTTTCTTT. The entire variable domain, with the rest obtained from reference TRBV11-1 and TRBJ1-1, is as follows: EAEVAQSPRYKITEKSQAVAFWCDPISGHATLYWYRQILGQGPELLVQFQDESVVDDSQLPKDRFSAERLKGVDSTLKIQPAELGDSAMYLCASSSGQAMNTEAFFGQGTRLTVV.